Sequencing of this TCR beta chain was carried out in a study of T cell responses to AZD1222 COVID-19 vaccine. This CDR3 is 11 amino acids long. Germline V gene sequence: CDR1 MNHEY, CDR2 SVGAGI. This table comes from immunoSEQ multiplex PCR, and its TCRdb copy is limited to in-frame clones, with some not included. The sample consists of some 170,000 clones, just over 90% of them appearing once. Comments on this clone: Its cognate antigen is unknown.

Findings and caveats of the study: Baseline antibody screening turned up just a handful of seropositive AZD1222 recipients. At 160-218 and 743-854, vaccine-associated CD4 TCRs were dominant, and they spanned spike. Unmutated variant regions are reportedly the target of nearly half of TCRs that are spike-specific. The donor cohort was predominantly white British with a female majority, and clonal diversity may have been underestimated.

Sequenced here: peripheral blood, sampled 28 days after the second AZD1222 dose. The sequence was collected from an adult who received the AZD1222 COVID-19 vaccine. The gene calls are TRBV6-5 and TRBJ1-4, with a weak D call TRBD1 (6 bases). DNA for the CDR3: TGTGCGGAGGGGGATGACGAAAAACTGTTTTTT. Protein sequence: CAEGDDEKLFF.